A single sample is the source of the 4 T cell receptor beta chains below, sequenced in a study of blood T cell repertoires in COVID-19. The protocol was immunoSEQ multiplex PCR, while the TCRdb copy is restricted to in-frame clones and leaves out a portion. Altogether roughly 110,000 clones are present, approximately 90% being singletons, with the ten largest covering roughly 19%. The specimen sequenced was peripheral blood. The receptors here all came from a human donor with acute or convalescent COVID-19. The donor label of this sample is uncertain.

The chain carries TRBV4-3 and TRBJ2-7; 7 nucleotides match TRBD2. The CDR3 is 14 amino acids. The J segment lost 3 bases and the V segment lost 4 bases, leaving 6 bases of the junction unmatched. Looked up from germline, CDR1 is LGHNA and CDR2 is YSLEER. The CDR3 nucleotides read TGCGCCAGCAGCCGGGAGGGACGAATCTACGAGCAGTACTTC. Its translation: CASSREGRIYEQYF.

The chain links TRBV7-2 to TRBJ2-7; TRBD2 matches at 7 bases. The germline V gene has CDR1 SGHTA and CDR2 FQGNSA. The CDR3 loop spans 13 amino acids. J gave up 7 bases and V 6 bases, and 9 bases lay outside the gene matches. In DNA, the CDR3 is TGTGCCAGCAGATCCGGGACTACCTCTGAGCAGTACTTC. It is translated as CASRSGTTSEQYF.

Only one count was recorded for this clone. This sequence joins TRBV18 and TRBJ2-7; 8 bases are a match to TRBD1. The CDR3 consists of 15 residues. V shed 2 bases and J 6 bases; nucleotides not matched to a gene: 9. Germline V lookup: CDR1 KGHSH, CDR2 LQKENI. The CDR3 protein is CASSPYGQGRTEQYF. CDR3 DNA: TGTGCCAGCTCACCATACGGACAGGGAAGAACCGAGCAGTACTTC.

This clone was detected only a few times. The rearrangement links TRBV6-1 to TRBJ2-7; no firm D call. V was pared by 0 bases and J by 2 bases, with 5 bases between. Germline values: CDR1 MNHNS, CDR2 SASEGT. This CDR3 is 13 amino acids long. CDR3 amino acids: CASSEASPYEQYF. CDR3 nucleotide sequence: TGTGCCAGCAGTGAAGCTAGTCCCTACGAGCAGTACTTC.